The 31 T cell receptor beta chains reported below all come from one sample, sequenced in a study of T cell responses to AZD1222 COVID-19 vaccine. The method was immunoSEQ multiplex PCR; TCRdb's version includes in-frame clones alone and lacks a portion of them. This table has 50,000 to 75,000 clones, roughly nine tenths appearing once. Source: peripheral blood, taken 28 days after the second AZD1222 dose. These receptors all come from an adult who received the AZD1222 COVID-19 vaccine.

This clone appeared once. The chain uses TRBV7-9 and TRBJ2-7, with D tentatively TRBD2 (7 bases). The CDR3 is 16 residues long. The V and J ends lost 6 bases and 7 bases respectively, with 25 bases between them. Germline CDR1 is SEHNR and CDR2 is FQNEAQ (reference sequence). DNA for the CDR3: TGTGCCAGCAGTTACGACCCGGGACGGGGGGCTTTAGAGCAGTACTTC. Translating it yields CASSYDPGRGALEQYF.

The chain has TRBV28 and TRBJ2-5; perhaps TRBD2 as D (5 bases). The CDR3 is made up of 16 amino acids. The germline V and J ends were trimmed by 3 bases and 9 bases, with 23 bases remaining between them. Germline CDR1 MDHEN, CDR2 SYDVKM. As DNA, the CDR3 is TGTGCCAGCAGTTTGTCGGACCGGTCTAGCCCCGGGTCCCAGTACTTC. Translated: CASSLSDRSSPGSQYF.

The rearrangement links TRBV19 to TRBJ2-7, with a possible D match to TRBD1 (6 bases). Per the germline V gene, CDR1 is LNHDA and CDR2 is SQIVND (reference sequence). The CDR3 extends over 14 amino acids. V shed 5 bases and J shed 1 base, with 12 bases lying between them. The CDR3 here is CASSLQGNSYEQYF. In DNA form, the CDR3 reads TGTGCCAGTAGTCTGCAGGGGAATTCCTACGAGCAGTACTTC.

The chain employs TRBV15 and TRBJ2-7; D might be TRBD2 (5 bases). V lost 1 base and J lost 0, with 10 bases in between. The CDR3 covers 15 residues. CDR1 and CDR2 from the germline V gene are LNHNV and YYDKDF (reference sequence). CDR3 sequence: CATSRGTPSSYEQYF. In nucleotides, the CDR3 is TGTGCCACCAGCAGAGGGACTCCAAGCTCCTACGAGCAGTACTTC.

J is TRBJ1-2 and V is TRBV7-2; 7 bases fit TRBD1. The germline V gene encodes CDR1 SGHTA and CDR2 FQGNSA. Trimming removed 4 bases from V and 4 bases from J; junction bases left unmatched: 9. CDR3 length equals 15 residues. CDR3 bases: TGTGCCAGCAGCTCTCTTAGACAGGGAGGCTATGGCTACACCTTC. Protein sequence: CASSSLRQGGYGYTF.

V is TRBV18 and J is TRBJ2-7; D possibly corresponds to TRBD1 (6 bases). V gave up 3 bases and J gave up 2 bases, with 14 bases separating them. The CDR3 is 15 amino acids. CDR1 is KGHSH and CDR2 is LQKENI in the germline V gene. This CDR3 is CASSPPRDKTYEQYF. CDR3 sequence (DNA): TGTGCCAGCTCACCGCCCCGGGACAAAACCTACGAGCAGTACTTC.

This rearrangement joins TRBV7-9 to TRBJ1-2; D not certain. Germline V lookup: CDR1 SEHNR, CDR2 FQNEAQ (reference sequence). V lost 5 bases and J 5 bases, leaving 12 bases between the germline ends. The CDR3 contains 13 residues. This CDR3 is CASSHSEGYGYTF. In DNA, the CDR3 is TGTGCCAGCAGCCACTCCGAAGGTTATGGCTACACCTTC.

The J gene is TRBJ2-2, the V gene TRBV29-1; D unclear. Trimming pared 4 bases from V and 7 bases from J, leaving 13 bases between. Germline CDR1 SQVTM, CDR2 ANQGSEA. This CDR3 has 13 amino acids. The CDR3 DNA follows: TGCAGCGTTGCGCAGTTGGTTGGCGGGGAGCTGTTTTTT. It specifies CSVAQLVGGELFF.

The chain has TRBV7-2 and TRBJ1-6; no reliable D call. The CDR3 spans 14 residues. The germline gives CDR1 SGHTA, CDR2 FQGNSA. With 1 base removed from V and 9 bases from J, the gap between germline ends came to 10 bases. The CDR3 DNA reads TGTGCCAGCAGCTTAGGTTCAGAGTTTTCACCCCTCCACTTT. Translating gives CASSLGSEFSPLHF.

The V and J genes are TRBV13 and TRBJ2-7; TRBD2 matches 9 bases. Germline CDR1 PRHDT, CDR2 FYEKMQ (reference sequence). This CDR3 is 16 amino acids long. V lost 3 bases, J lost 3 bases, and 9 bases stayed unmatched. The CDR3, as DNA: TGTGCCAGCAGCTTCAGGGGCGGGGGGGCCCACTACGAGCAGTACTTC. Translated, it gives CASSFRGGGAHYEQYF. The entire variable domain, with the rest obtained from reference TRBV13 and TRBJ2-7, is as follows: AAGVIQSPRHLIKEKRETATLKCYPIPRHDTVYWYQQGPGQDPQFLISFYEKMQSDKGSIPDRFSAQQFSDYHSELNMSSLELGDSALYFCASSFRGGGAHYEQYFGPGTRLTVT.

In regard to this clone: The conserved final phenylalanine or tryptophan is absent from the CDR3, which likely points to a read error. This chain links TRBV6-5 with TRBJ2-7; D is tentatively TRBD1 or TRBD2 (5 bases each). Trimming pared 1 base from V and 0 bases from J, leaving 10 bases between. CDR3 length: 15 residues. In germline, CDR1 is MNHEY, CDR2 SVGAGI. The CDR3 DNA sequence: TGTGCCAGCAGTTACTTGGCAGGGAGCTCCTACGAGCAGTACCTC. This encodes CASSYLAGSSYEQYL.

CDR3 bases: TGTGCCAGCAGCGTTGGCGGGTGGACAGATACGCAGTATTTT. It is translated as CASSVGGWTDTQYF. V is TRBV9 and J is TRBJ2-3; D possibly corresponds to TRBD2 (5 bases). CDR3 length: 14 amino acids. From germline, CDR1 is SGDLS and CDR2 YYNGEE. V gave up 2 bases and J gave up 3 bases, with 10 bases separating them.

The rearrangement uses TRBV7-2 and TRBJ1-3; unclear D gene. Germline CDR1 reads SGHTA; CDR2 reads FQGNSA. The germline V and J ends were trimmed by 5 bases and 0 bases, with 11 bases remaining between them. CDR3 length: 15 residues. CDR3 in amino acids: CASSHGRSSGNTIYF. The CDR3 region has the DNA TGTGCCAGCAGCCACGGACGAAGCTCTGGAAACACCATATATTTT. The complete variable domain, with remaining parts taken from reference TRBV7-2 and TRBJ1-3, reads GAGVSQSPSNKVTEKGKDVELRCDPISGHTALYWYRQSLGQGLEFLIYFQGNSAPDKSGLPSDRFSAERTGGSVSTLTIQRTQQEDSAVYLCASSHGRSSGNTIYFGEGSWLTVV.

The gene calls are TRBV19 and TRBJ1-2, with 9 bases lining up with TRBD1. With 0 bases clipped from V and 7 bases from J, the junction kept 9 bases outside the gene matches. The CDR3 length is 16 residues. The germline V gene encodes CDR1 LNHDA and CDR2 SQIVND (reference sequence). In DNA form, the CDR3 reads TGTGCCAGTAGTATAGATTCGGGACAGGGAAGATCTGGCTACACCTTC. This sequence encodes CASSIDSGQGRSGYTF.

The chain recombines TRBV7-2 with TRBJ2-3; perhaps TRBD1 as D (5 bases). The CDR3 is 15 amino acids. From germline, CDR1 is SGHTA and CDR2 FQGNSA. Trimming pared 5 bases from V and 3 bases from J, leaving 15 bases between. CDR3 DNA: TGTGCCAGCAGCATTCGGCAGGGCCGGACAGATACGCAGTATTTT. Encoded protein: CASSIRQGRTDTQYF.

The chain recombines TRBV9 with TRBJ2-4; 9 bases map to TRBD1. Germline V gene sequence: CDR1 SGDLS, CDR2 YYNGEE. The junction had 11 bases not matched to a gene; V was cut back by 0 bases and J by 1 base. The CDR3 is 19 amino acids. CDR3 coding DNA: TGTGCCAGCAGCGTAGACAACAGGGGGCATGAAGCGGCCAAAAACATTCAGTACTTC. Translation: CASSVDNRGHEAAKNIQYF.

The chain uses TRBV5-4 and TRBJ2-3, with TRBD2 matching over 8 bases. Germline V gene lookup returns CDR1 SGHNT and CDR2 YYREEE (reference sequence). This CDR3 contains 16 residues. V shed 0 bases and J 5 bases; nucleotides not matched to a gene: 8. CDR3 sequence reads: CASSLVGRAEGDTQYF. CDR3 DNA: TGTGCCAGCAGCTTGGTCGGGAGGGCCGAAGGAGATACGCAGTATTTT. Full variable domain (missing parts from reference TRBV5-4 and TRBJ2-3): ETGVTQSPTHLIKTRGQQVTLRCSSQSGHNTVSWYQQALGQGPQFIFQYYREEENGRGNFPPRFSGLQFPNYSSELNVNALELDDSALYLCASSLVGRAEGDTQYFGPGTRLTVL.

This sequence joins TRBV30 and TRBJ1-1; D is perhaps TRBD1 (5 bases). Germline assignment: CDR1 GTSNPN and CDR2 SVGIG (reference sequence). V was shortened by 4 bases and J by 7 bases, with 22 bases between the two germline ends. The CDR3 spans 15 residues. The CDR3 nucleotides are TGTGCCTGGACTGTCGGAGGGGTAAACCTGGGTGAAGCTTTCTTT. Encoded protein: CAWTVGGVNLGEAFF.

The CDR3 spells CASRAWTEIREQYF. Here the CDR3 DNA reads TGTGCCAGCAGAGCCTGGACAGAAATCCGCGAGCAGTACTTC. The chain uses TRBV6-5 and TRBJ2-7; D perhaps matches TRBD1 (6 bases). Germline CDR1 is MNHEY and CDR2 is SVGAGI. Trimming took off 6 bases at V and 6 bases at J, with 18 bases between the two ends. The CDR3 spans 14 residues.

The V call is TRBV24-1, the J call TRBJ1-6, with TRBD1 matching 12 bases. The V gene's germline CDR1 is KGHDR and CDR2 SFDVKD. The CDR3 spans 18 residues. After removal of 6 bases from V and 4 bases from J, the junction contained 9 bases not matched to a gene. The chain's CDR3 is CATSSQLGQGAYNSPLHF. In nucleotides, the CDR3 is TGTGCCACCAGTTCTCAATTGGGACAGGGGGCGTATAATTCACCCCTCCACTTT.

This rearrangement joins TRBV6-5 to TRBJ1-2; D possibly corresponds to TRBD1 (6 bases). This CDR3 region has 14 residues. Per the germline V gene, CDR1 is MNHEY and CDR2 is SVGAGI. Trimming removed 6 bases at V and 8 bases at J, with 19 bases between. CDR3: CASSPSGAARGYTF. The CDR3 nucleotides are TGTGCCAGCAGCCCCTCGGGGGCGGCACGGGGCTACACCTTC.

The chain carries TRBV24-1 and TRBJ2-3, with a possible D match to TRBD2 (5 bases). The CDR3 is 16 amino acids. Germline V CDR1 and CDR2: KGHDR, SFDVKD. V lost 4 bases to trimming and J lost 0 bases, with 13 bases between them. CDR3 sequence (DNA): TGTGCCACCAGTGACCCTGGACGGGGAAGCACAGATACGCAGTATTTT. Protein sequence: CATSDPGRGSTDTQYF.

The chain employs TRBV10-1 and TRBJ1-5; D unresolved. The CDR3 has 14 residues. Trimming took off 6 bases at V and 7 bases at J, with 16 bases between the two ends. Germline assignment: CDR1 WNHNN and CDR2 SYGVQD (reference sequence). CDR3 loop: CASRIRLWIQPQHF. CDR3 DNA sequence: TGCGCCAGCAGAATCAGGCTTTGGATACAGCCCCAGCATTTT.

The chain has TRBV5-4 and TRBJ2-5; tentatively, D is TRBD1 or TRBD2 (6 bases each). Germline V gives CDR1 SGHNT, CDR2 YYREEE (reference sequence). The CDR3 runs to 14 residues. The ends were cut back, 2 bases at V and 5 bases at J, with 13 bases in the middle. CDR3 DNA sequence: TGTGCCAGCAGCTTCGAGGGGGGCCGTGAGACCCAGTACTTC. Its translation: CASSFEGGRETQYF. The entire variable domain, with the rest obtained from reference TRBV5-4 and TRBJ2-5, is as follows: ETGVTQSPTHLIKTRGQQVTLRCSSQSGHNTVSWYQQALGQGPQFIFQYYREEENGRGNFPPRFSGLQFPNYSSELNVNALELDDSALYLCASSFEGGRETQYFGPGTRLLVL.

The chain's CDR3 is CASSQTAYEQYF. The DNA for the CDR3 is TGCGCCAGCAGCCAAACCGCCTACGAGCAGTACTTC. The chain joins TRBV5-1 to TRBJ2-7; D gene uncertain. The CDR3 sequence is 12 residues long. The germline CDR1 and CDR2 sequences are SGHRS and YFSETQ. V lost 4 bases and J 2 bases, leaving 7 bases between the germline ends.

This chain connects TRBV15 to TRBJ2-3; no definite D call. The CDR3 covers 14 residues. CDR1 and CDR2 from the germline V gene are LNHNV and YYDKDF (reference sequence). The ends were cut back, 4 bases at V and 1 base at J, with 9 bases in the middle. CDR3 in amino acids: CATSMGTGTDTQYF. CDR3 sequence (DNA): TGTGCCACCAGCATGGGCACGGGCACAGATACGCAGTATTTT.

The genes are TRBV7-8 and TRBJ1-6; no reliable D call. V was cut by 8 bases and J by 0 bases, with 8 bases left in between. The CDR3 runs 14 residues. CDR1 and CDR2 (germline): SGHVS, FQNEAQ. CDR3 in amino acids: CASSSISYNSPLHF. CDR3 sequence (DNA): TGTGCCAGCTCAAGCATCTCCTATAATTCACCCCTCCACTTT.

The CDR3 here is CASSLSGVGFF. CDR3 nucleotide sequence: TGTGCCAGCAGTTTATCCGGGGTTGGGTTCTTC. The rearrangement links TRBV12-3 or TRBV12-4 to TRBJ2-1, with a weak D call TRBD2 (5 bases). V shed 2 bases and J shed 15 bases, with 11 bases lying between them. The CDR3 runs 11 residues.

The chain recombines TRBV10-1 with TRBJ2-2; D not resolved. Trimming stripped 6 bases from V and 1 base from J, with 21 bases between. The CDR3 contains 18 residues. Germline CDR1 is WNHNN and CDR2 is SYGVQD (reference sequence). The CDR3 DNA is TGCGCCAGCAGCCGATATCGCCAGGCCTTTTTGAACACCGGGGAGCTGTTTTTT. Protein sequence: CASSRYRQAFLNTGELFF.

The chain employs TRBV7-2 and TRBJ1-1, with TRBD1 matching 9 bases. CDR3 size: 15 residues. Trimming cost V 5 bases and J 4 bases; bases outside gene matches: 8. Germline V gives CDR1 SGHTA, CDR2 FQGNSA. The CDR3 coding sequence is TGTGCCAGCAGCCCTCGGACAGGGGTGGCCACTGAAGCTTTCTTT. Its protein product is CASSPRTGVATEAFF.

V usage is TRBV27 and J usage is TRBJ2-1; 10 nucleotides match TRBD2. J was trimmed by 3 bases and V by 8 bases; bases with no gene match: 10. The CDR3 has 16 residues. Per the germline V gene, CDR1 is MNHEY and CDR2 is SMNVEV (reference sequence). The CDR3 DNA follows: TGTGCCAGCCGCGGGATGGGGACTAGCGACTACAATGAGCAGTTCTTC. As protein: CASRGMGTSDYNEQFF.